This entry describes one T cell receptor beta chain. The sorted-subset replicate PCRs were given about 210 ng DNA, which is some 29,000 T cell genomes. Produced via immunoSEQ multiplex PCR; TCRdb's table is partial and in-frame only. This table holds 640,000 or so clones, around 72% found once. The CDR3 runs to 15 residues. V lost 0 bases and J lost 1, with 11 bases in between. The germline V gene has CDR1 SGDLS and CDR2 YYNGEE. This entry belongs to a study of shared clonotypes between healthy human individuals. This TCR derives from a woman aged 25 to 39 in good health. This chain joins TRBV9 and TRBJ2-7; no clear D. Sequencing input: memory CD4+ T cells sorted from blood. The subset was: CD45RA-negative fraction. The DNA of the CDR3 is TGTGCCAGCAGCGTAGGAGGCCGCCTTTCCTACGAGCAGTACTTC. This codes for CASSVGGRLSYEQYF.